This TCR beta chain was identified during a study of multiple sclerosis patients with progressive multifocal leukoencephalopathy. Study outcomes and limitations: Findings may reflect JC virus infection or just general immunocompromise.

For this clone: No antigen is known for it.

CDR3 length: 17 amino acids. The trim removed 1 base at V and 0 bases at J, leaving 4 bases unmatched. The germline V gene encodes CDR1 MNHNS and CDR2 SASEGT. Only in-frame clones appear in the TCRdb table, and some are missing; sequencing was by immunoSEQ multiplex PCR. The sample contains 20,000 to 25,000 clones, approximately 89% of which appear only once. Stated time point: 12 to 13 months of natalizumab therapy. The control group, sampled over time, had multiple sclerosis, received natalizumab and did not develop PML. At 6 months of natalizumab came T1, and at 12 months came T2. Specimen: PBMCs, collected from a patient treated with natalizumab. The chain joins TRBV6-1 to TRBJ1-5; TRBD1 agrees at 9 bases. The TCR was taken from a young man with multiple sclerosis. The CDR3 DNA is TGTGCCAGCAGTGAAGGACAGGGGGGAAATAGCAATCAGCCCCAGCATTTT. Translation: CASSEGQGGNSNQPQHF.